This T cell receptor (beta chain) is drawn from a study of early T cells in non-severe SARS-CoV-2 infection. Whole-study context: RNA in bulk from unsorted whole blood was sequenced, and chains were unpaired. Study outcomes and limitations: VDJdb matches were skewed toward anti-spike CD8 T cell responses.

In its sample, this clonotype was seen a few times. What it binds is unknown. Germline CDR1 and CDR2: SGHTA and FQGNSA. The CDR3 sequence is 16 residues long. V was pared by 5 bases and J by 0 bases, with 17 bases between. cDNA molecules, individually, were tagged with unique molecular identifiers. TCRdb fed the 5' RACE reads into MiXCR, producing one record per CDR3 protein. Here the sample spans 55,000 to 80,000 distinct CDR3 sequences, approximately 9.2% being singletons. Sequences were derived from whole blood, sampled at baseline. The sequence was collected from an adult who was a healthcare worker with PCR-confirmed SARS-CoV-2 infection or an uninfected control (not recorded which). The J gene is TRBJ2-7, the V gene TRBV7-2; D is unresolved. DNA for the CDR3: TGTGCCAGCAGCCTTTCCTGGCGCGAGACCTCCTACGAGCAGTACTTC. Residues: CASSLSWRETSYEQYF.